This TCR beta chain is drawn from a study of blood T cell repertoires in COVID-19. As for the study in general: Samples of COVID-19 (acute and convalescent) were obtained from the United States, Italy and Spain. Sources were T cells, B-cell-depleted T cells, or PBMCs; the material itself was cDNA or gDNA.

CDR3 length: 16 residues. Trimming removed 1 base from V and 7 bases from J; junction bases left unmatched: 6. The germline V gene has CDR1 SGHTS and CDR2 YDEGEE. Original data processing: Counts of nucleated cells, estimated from reference gene primer amplification, were obtained. Only in-frame clones appear in the TCRdb table, and some are missing; sequencing was by immunoSEQ multiplex PCR. That table supplies the V and J calls and clone size; D and trimming were determined from the DNA. The repertoire holds roughly 30,000 clones, with 75% to 90% as singletons. The V gene is TRBV5-8, the J gene TRBJ1-6; TRBD1 matches at 9 bases. The origin of this receptor is a man of 80 years or more with acute or convalescent COVID-19. The sequencing input was peripheral blood. DNA of the CDR3: TGTGCCAGCAGCTTGATCATCGGACAGGGGAATTCACCCCTCCACTTT. Amino acids: CASSLIIGQGNSPLHF. Filled out from reference TRBV5-8 and TRBJ1-6, the complete variable domain reads EAGVTQSPTHLIKTRGQQATLRCSPISGHTSVYWYQQALGLGLQFLLWYDEGEERNRGNFPPRFSGRQFPNYSSELNVNALELEDSALYLCASSLIIGQGNSPLHFGNGTRLTVT.